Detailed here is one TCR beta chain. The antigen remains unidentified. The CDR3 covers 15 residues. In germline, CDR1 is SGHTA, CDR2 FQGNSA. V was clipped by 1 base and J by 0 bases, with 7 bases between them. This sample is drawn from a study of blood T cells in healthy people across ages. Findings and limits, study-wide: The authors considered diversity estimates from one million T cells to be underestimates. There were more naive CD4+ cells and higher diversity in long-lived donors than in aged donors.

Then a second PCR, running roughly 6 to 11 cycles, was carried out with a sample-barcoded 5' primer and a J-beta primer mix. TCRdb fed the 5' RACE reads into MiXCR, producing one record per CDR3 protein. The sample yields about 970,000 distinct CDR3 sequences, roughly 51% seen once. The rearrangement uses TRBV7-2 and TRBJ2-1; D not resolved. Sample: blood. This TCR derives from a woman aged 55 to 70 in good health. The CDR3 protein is CASSLVRFSYNEQFF. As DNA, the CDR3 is TGTGCCAGCAGCTTAGTCCGATTCTCCTACAATGAGCAGTTCTTC.